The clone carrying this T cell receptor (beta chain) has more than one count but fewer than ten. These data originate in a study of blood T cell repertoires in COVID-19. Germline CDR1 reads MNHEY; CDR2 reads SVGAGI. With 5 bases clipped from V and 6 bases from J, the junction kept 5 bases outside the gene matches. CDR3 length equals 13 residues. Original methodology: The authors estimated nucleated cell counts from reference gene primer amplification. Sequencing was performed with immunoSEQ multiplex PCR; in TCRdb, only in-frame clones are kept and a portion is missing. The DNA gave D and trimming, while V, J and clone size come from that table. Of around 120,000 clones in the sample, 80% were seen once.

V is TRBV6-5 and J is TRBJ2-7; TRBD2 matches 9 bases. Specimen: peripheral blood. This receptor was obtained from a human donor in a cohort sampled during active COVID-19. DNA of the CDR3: TGTGCCAGCAGTCCCCGGACTAGCGTCGAGCAGTACTTC. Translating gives CASSPRTSVEQYF.